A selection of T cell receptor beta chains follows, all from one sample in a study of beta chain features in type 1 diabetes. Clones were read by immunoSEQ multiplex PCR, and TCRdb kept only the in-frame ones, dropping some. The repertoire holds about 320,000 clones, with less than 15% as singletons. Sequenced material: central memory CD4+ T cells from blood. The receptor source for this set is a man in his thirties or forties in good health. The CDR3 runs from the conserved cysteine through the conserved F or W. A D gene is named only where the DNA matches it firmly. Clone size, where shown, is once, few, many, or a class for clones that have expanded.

TGTGCCATCAGCCGACAGGTGTATGGCTACACCTTC CAISRQVYGYTF TRBV10-3 . TRBJ1-2 .
TGTGCCAGCGCAGGGGGTGACTTCTCTGGGGCCAACGTCCTGACTTTC CASAGGDFSGANVLTF TRBV7-3 . TRBJ2-6 TRBD1
TGTGCCAGCAGCCAAGATGGTTGGGCGCCCCTGAACACTGAAGCTTTCTTT CASSQDGWAPLNTEAFF TRBV4-2 . TRBJ1-1 .
TGTGCCAGCAGCCCGAGCTCAGATACGCAGTATTTT CASSPSSDTQYF TRBV7-2 . TRBJ2-3 .
TGTGCCAGCAGCCCTTACTGGGAGAGTAACTATGGCTACACCTTC CASSPYWESNYGYTF TRBV7-2 few TRBJ1-2 .
TGTGCCAGCAGCTTCGGGACAGGGTATAATTCACCCCTCCACTTT CASSFGTGYNSPLHF TRBV11-2 once TRBJ1-6 TRBD1
TGTGCCAGCTCACCCAGAACTAGGGGGGGCGAGCAGTACTTC CASSPRTRGGEQYF TRBV18 . TRBJ2-7 .
TGCGCCAGCAAAAGTACTCGGAACACTGAAGCTTTCTTT CASKSTRNTEAFF TRBV10-1 . TRBJ1-1 .
TGTGCCAGCAGCCCGTCAGGACTCTACACAGATACGCAGTATTTT CASSPSGLYTDTQYF TRBV7-9 few TRBJ2-3 .
TGTGCCAGCAGCCTGCTGGACCTCGGGGGTGAGCAGTTCTTC CASSLLDLGGEQFF TRBV6-1 . TRBJ2-1 .
TGCGCCAGCAGCTTGGGAGGTCGGGACCAAGAGACCCAGTACTTC CASSLGGRDQETQYF TRBV5-1 few TRBJ2-5 .
TGTGCCAGCAGCCAAGTAGGGATAGATGGGGCCAACGTCCTGACTTTC CASSQVGIDGANVLTF TRBV4-2 . TRBJ2-6 .
TGTGCCAGCAGCCCAACAGGGAGGGACATTCAGTACTTC CASSPTGRDIQYF TRBV7-8 many TRBJ2-4 .
TGCGCCAGCAGCCGCCGACAGGGATTAGAGACCCAGTACTTC CASSRRQGLETQYF TRBV4-1 . TRBJ2-5 TRBD1
TGTGCCAGCATGGTTTATAGCAATCAGCCCCAGCATTTT CASMVYSNQPQHF TRBV6-1 few TRBJ1-5 .
TGTGCCAGCAGCGTAGGCGCGGGAGCACAAGAGACCCAGTACTTC CASSVGAGAQETQYF TRBV9 . TRBJ2-5 TRBD2
TGTGCCACCCGGGACGGGGGGGCCGAAGAGACCCAGTACTTC CATRDGGAEETQYF TRBV10-3 many TRBJ2-5 TRBD2
TGCGCCAGCAGCTTGACCGAAGATACGCAGTATTTT CASSLTEDTQYF TRBV5-1 . TRBJ2-3 .
TGTGCCAGCAGCTTAGCTTGGCAGCCCCAGCATTTT CASSLAWQPQHF TRBV7-2 . TRBJ1-5 .
TGTGCCAGCAGCCATAGCGGGGGCACAGATACGCAGTATTTT CASSHSGGTDTQYF TRBV11-3 . TRBJ2-3 TRBD2
TGTGCCAGCAGCTTAGTCGCGGGAGGAATCAATGAGCAGTTCTTC CASSLVAGGINEQFF TRBV7-6 . TRBJ2-1 TRBD2
TGTGCCAGCAGCTTTCATACTGACAGGGTCTACGAGCAGTACTTC CASSFHTDRVYEQYF TRBV7-2 few TRBJ2-7 TRBD1
TGTGCCTGGAGCCCGGGGAGGGGCCCCTACAATGAGCAGTTCTTC CAWSPGRGPYNEQFF TRBV30 . TRBJ2-1 TRBD2
TGTGCCAGCAGGGGGGACAGGCTCAGCGAGCAGTACTTC CASRGDRLSEQYF TRBV6-5 few TRBJ2-7 TRBD1
TGCAGTGCTTACTTGAACACTGAAGCTTTCTTT CSAYLNTEAFF TRBV20-1 . TRBJ1-1 .
TGTGCCAGCGGTTCGGAACTTTACAATGAGCAGTTCTTC CASGSELYNEQFF TRBV6-5 . TRBJ2-1 .
TGCGCCAGCAGCCAAGATCCCGTGAGCTCCTATAATTCACCCCTCCACTTT CASSQDPVSSYNSPLHF TRBV4-3 . TRBJ1-6 .
TGTGCCAGCCGGGACTATGGAACAGATACGCAGTATTTT CASRDYGTDTQYF TRBV5-4 few TRBJ2-3 TRBD2
TGTGCCAGCAGCCAAGATCCGTTGGGGCACGGGGAGCTGTTTTTT CASSQDPLGHGELFF TRBV14 few TRBJ2-2 .
TGTGCCAGCAGCAGCGGGATTCACAATCAGCCCCAGCATTTT CASSSGIHNQPQHF TRBV5-6 . TRBJ1-5 .
TGTGCCAGCAGCTTGGGACAGGGGAATGAAAAACTGTTTTTT CASSLGQGNEKLFF TRBV7-9 few TRBJ1-4 TRBD1
TGTGCCAGCAGCTGGGACTACCATAACCCCCCCTACAATGAGCAGTTCTTC CASSWDYHNPPYNEQFF TRBV7-9 . TRBJ2-1 TRBD2
TGTGCCAGCAGTTACTCGACTAGCGCTTACAATGAGCAGTTCTTC CASSYSTSAYNEQFF TRBV6-6 few TRBJ2-1 TRBD2
TGTGCCAGCATGGCAGGTCAGACTGAAGCTTTCTTT CASMAGQTEAFF TRBV27 . TRBJ1-1 .
TGTGCCAGCAGTAAGGGACAGCCGCGAAATCAGCCCCAGCATTTT CASSKGQPRNQPQHF TRBV2 many TRBJ1-5 TRBD1
TGTGCCAGCATCTCGGGACTAGCGTCTTACAATGAGCAGTTCTTC CASISGLASYNEQFF TRBV5-8 . TRBJ2-1 TRBD2
TGCAGCGTTGACAGGTTTGGCTACACCTTC CSVDRFGYTF TRBV29-1 many TRBJ1-2 .
TGTGCCAGCAGCCCCCGGACAGGGGGAAACACCATATATTTT CASSPRTGGNTIYF TRBV27 few TRBJ1-3 TRBD1
TGTGCCAGCAGCTCACGAATCGCCGGTAACACCGGGGAGCTGTTTTTT CASSSRIAGNTGELFF TRBV9 . TRBJ2-2 .
TGCGCCAGCAGCTCCAACCCGGGGGGCCAAAACAATGAGCAGTTCTTC CASSSNPGGQNNEQFF TRBV5-1 . TRBJ2-1 .
TGTGCCAGCAGCATAACCGGGACAGCTGCCTACGGCTACACCTTC CASSITGTAAYGYTF TRBV2 once TRBJ1-2 TRBD1
TGTGCCTGGAATCGCCCCGGACAGGACACTGAAGCTTTCTTT CAWNRPGQDTEAFF TRBV30 . TRBJ1-1 TRBD1
TGTGCCACCAGCAGCGGACTAGCGGGAGTAAGCGGGGAGCTGTTTTTT CATSSGLAGVSGELFF TRBV15 . TRBJ2-2 TRBD2
TGTGCCAGCAGTTACTCGGCTAATAATCGGAAAAACATTCAGTACTTC CASSYSANNRKNIQYF TRBV6-6 many TRBJ2-4 .
TGTGCCAGCAGCTTTACAGGGGGTAACTACAATGAGCAGTTCTTC CASSFTGGNYNEQFF TRBV5-5 few TRBJ2-1 TRBD1
TGTGCCAGCAGTTTTAGATTCTTGGGCCGCACCGTCAATGAGCAGTTCTTC CASSFRFLGRTVNEQFF TRBV27 . TRBJ2-1 .
TGCAGCGTCCCACGGGGGGGGAGTGGCACAGATACGCAGTATTTT CSVPRGGSGTDTQYF TRBV29-1 . TRBJ2-3 TRBD2
TGTGCCAGCAGTGACCTCAAAAGTGTTGGGGAGCTGTTTTTT CASSDLKSVGELFF TRBV6-5 . TRBJ2-2 .
TGTGCCAGCAGCGCAGGGGTACGAGATCAGCCCCAGCATTTT CASSAGVRDQPQHF TRBV7-9 few TRBJ1-5 .
TGTGCCAGCAGTTACCAGGGGGGCAATCAGCCCCAGCATTTT CASSYQGGNQPQHF TRBV6-5 . TRBJ1-5 TRBD1
TGTGCCAGCAGCCAAGATCAGCAGATTGAAGCTTTCTTT CASSQDQQIEAFF TRBV5-4 . TRBJ1-1 .
TGTGCCAGCAGCAGGGCCCCCCCGGAGACCCAGTACTTC CASSRAPPETQYF TRBV5-4 few TRBJ2-5 .
TGTGCCAGCAAGTCAAACGCGGGGGGGCAAGAGACCCAGTACTTC CASKSNAGGQETQYF TRBV2 . TRBJ2-5 TRBD2
TGTGCCAGCACCGGACGACAGGGCACAGATACGCAGTATTTT CASTGRQGTDTQYF TRBV6-1 . TRBJ2-3 .
TGCAGCGGGGCCGGGACCCCAATCCGATGGGACACTGAAGCTTTCTTT CSGAGTPIRWDTEAFF TRBV29-1 few TRBJ1-1 .
TGTGCCAGCAGCTTAGATCCCCAGGGTAGTCACACCTTC CASSLDPQGSHTF TRBV11-2 few TRBJ1-2 .
TGTGCCAGCAGCCGCGGCGTATTGGGCACTGAAGCTTTCTTT CASSRGVLGTEAFF TRBV11-3 few TRBJ1-1 .
TGTGCCAGCAGCGTAGCTACGGGAGCACAAGAGACCCAGTACTTC CASSVATGAQETQYF TRBV9 few TRBJ2-5 .
TGCGCCAGCAGTGGAGGACAGCCTCATAATTCACCCCTCCACTTT CASSGGQPHNSPLHF TRBV10-1 . TRBJ1-6 .